The rows below give T cell receptor beta chains drawn from one sample of a study of graft-versus-host responses after intestinal transplantation. These receptors have no known antigen. Here immunoSEQ multiplex PCR was the method, and the copy in TCRdb shows in-frame clones only, minus some. The data contain about 120,000 clones, about 93% of them singletons. Sample: unstimulated CD4+ T cells sorted from spleen or lymph node cells, taken before intestinal transplant. The source is a human donor who received an intestinal transplant. CDR3s include the opening cysteine and the closing phenylalanine or tryptophan.

CASRIAGGPPNEQFF	15	TRBV2	TRBJ2-1
CASQITDEQYF	11	TRBV10-2	TRBJ2-7
CASSLSVVGTDTQYF	15	TRBV11-1	TRBJ2-3
CASSLLAEDNEQFF	14	TRBV5-1	TRBJ2-1
CASSDSGLGEQYF	13	TRBV2	TRBJ2-7
CATTGVSTEAFF	12	TRBV10-3	TRBJ1-1
CASSLHYREKLFF	13	TRBV28	TRBJ1-4
CASSLFWQNEQFF	13	TRBV11-1	TRBJ2-1
CASSYDRGSSGNTIYF	16	TRBV18	TRBJ1-3
CASSSGLAGYEQYF	14	TRBV7-9	TRBJ2-7
CASSSQGSLPGNEQYF	16	TRBV7-2	TRBJ2-7
CASSLGGGAGGELFF	15	TRBV11-2	TRBJ2-2
CASSTGTGSEYEQYF	15	TRBV18	TRBJ2-7
CASSYSDWRTDTQYF	15	TRBV6-5	TRBJ2-3
CASSGTSGTSVHNEQFF	17	TRBV9	TRBJ2-1
CASSLFRVHEQYF	13	TRBV5-6	TRBJ2-7
CASSPPTGGRGYTF	14	TRBV9	TRBJ1-2
CASTPWGDSSNTGELFF	17	TRBV7-3	TRBJ2-2
CAWRSRGGPISLGESNEQFF	20	TRBV30	TRBJ2-1
CASSQSTRAGDQPQHF	16	TRBV18	TRBJ1-5
CASSASSYSNQPQHF	15	TRBV6-5	TRBJ1-5
CASSLTVGAAIYNEQFF	17	TRBV11-2	TRBJ2-1
CASSLIWEMNTEAFF	15	TRBV5-8	TRBJ1-1
CASSSGQAREQFF	13	TRBV5-4	TRBJ2-1
CASSPQEGGDGYTF	14	TRBV27	TRBJ1-2
CAISEDSYGYTF	12	TRBV10-3	TRBJ1-2
CASRRDSLNTEAFF	14	TRBV6-4	TRBJ1-1
CASSVVGQTYNEQFF	15	TRBV9	TRBJ2-1
CASSKNYEQYF	11	TRBV7-2	TRBJ2-7
CASSLGTSGSNTGELFF	17	TRBV5-1	TRBJ2-2
CASSPLDTSSGNTIYF	16	TRBV6-6	TRBJ1-3
CASSLWEGNTIYF	13	TRBV28	TRBJ1-3
CASLLTSELGRTYEQYF	17	TRBV10-2	TRBJ2-7
CASSLEASVAYEQYF	15	TRBV7-9	TRBJ2-7
CASSLGMGLVNEQYF	15	TRBV5-1	TRBJ2-7
CASSLDRRFDTQYF	14	TRBV27	TRBJ2-3
CASSPDRGQHGYTF	14	TRBV6-5	TRBJ1-2
CASSSKAGASYNEQFF	16	TRBV5-4	TRBJ2-1
CASSLGATTANEQYF	15	TRBV5-5	TRBJ2-7
CAISELGGNEQYF	13	TRBV10-3	TRBJ2-7
CATSRDSRPEGYTF	14	TRBV15	TRBJ1-2
CASSLNHRVNEQFF	14	TRBV7-3	TRBJ2-1
CASGLPGPASGANVLTF	17	TRBV5-1	TRBJ2-6
CSVAQLGDTTDTQYF	15	TRBV29-1	TRBJ2-3
CASTLGGVDTQYF	13	TRBV28	TRBJ2-3
CASSISPVYSNQPQHF	16	TRBV19	TRBJ1-5
CASREQVEAFF	11	TRBV2	TRBJ1-1
CASSPGLAGGRTDTQYF	17	TRBV11-3	TRBJ2-3
CASTPQGGTQYF	12	TRBV6-1	TRBJ2-3
CASSAPTFGVRDSNQPQHF	19	TRBV6-1	TRBJ1-5
CAISVELAGGTNNEQFF	17	TRBV10-3	TRBJ2-1
CASSLGLNQETQYF	14	TRBV4-2	TRBJ2-5
CASSPTGYSGNTIYF	15	TRBV18	TRBJ1-3
CASRVGQGTEAFF	13	TRBV7-9	TRBJ1-1